This T cell receptor beta chain derives from a study of blood T cell repertoires in COVID-19. The CDR3 totals 20 residues. Losses at the gene ends were 6 bases for V and 0 bases for J; bases not matched to a gene: 16. Germline-derived CDR1 and CDR2 are LNHDA and SQIVND (reference sequence). The assay was immunoSEQ multiplex PCR, and TCRdb's table has in-frame clones only and misses some. This repertoire shows about 110,000 clones, almost 85% found once; its top ten account for approximately 4.1%. The sequenced sample consisted of peripheral blood. V gene TRBV19 combines with J gene TRBJ2-1; 11 bases align to TRBD1. The sequence was obtained from a human donor in a cohort sampled during active COVID-19. The CDR3 sequence: CASSPTGTGGSTSSYNEQFF. Written as DNA, the CDR3 is TGTGCCAGTAGCCCCACCGGGACAGGGGGATCTACGAGCTCCTACAATGAGCAGTTCTTC.